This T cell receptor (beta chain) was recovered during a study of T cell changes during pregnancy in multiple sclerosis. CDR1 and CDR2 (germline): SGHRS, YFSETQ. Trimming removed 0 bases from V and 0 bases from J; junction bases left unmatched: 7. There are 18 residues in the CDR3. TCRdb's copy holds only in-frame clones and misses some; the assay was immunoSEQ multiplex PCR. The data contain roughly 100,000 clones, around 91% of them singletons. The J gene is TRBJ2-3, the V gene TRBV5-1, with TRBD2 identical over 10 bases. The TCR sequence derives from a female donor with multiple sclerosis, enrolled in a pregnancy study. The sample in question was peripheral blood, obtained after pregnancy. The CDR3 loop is CASSLALSTSGSTDTQYF. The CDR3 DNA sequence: TGCGCCAGCAGCTTGGCCTTGTCGACTAGCGGGAGCACAGATACGCAGTATTTT. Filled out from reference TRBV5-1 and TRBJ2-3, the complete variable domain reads KAGVTQTPRYLIKTRGQQVTLSCSPISGHRSVSWYQQTPGQGLQFLFEYFSETQRNKGNFPGRFSGRQFSNSRSEMNVSTLELGDSALYLCASSLALSTSGSTDTQYFGPGTRLTVL.